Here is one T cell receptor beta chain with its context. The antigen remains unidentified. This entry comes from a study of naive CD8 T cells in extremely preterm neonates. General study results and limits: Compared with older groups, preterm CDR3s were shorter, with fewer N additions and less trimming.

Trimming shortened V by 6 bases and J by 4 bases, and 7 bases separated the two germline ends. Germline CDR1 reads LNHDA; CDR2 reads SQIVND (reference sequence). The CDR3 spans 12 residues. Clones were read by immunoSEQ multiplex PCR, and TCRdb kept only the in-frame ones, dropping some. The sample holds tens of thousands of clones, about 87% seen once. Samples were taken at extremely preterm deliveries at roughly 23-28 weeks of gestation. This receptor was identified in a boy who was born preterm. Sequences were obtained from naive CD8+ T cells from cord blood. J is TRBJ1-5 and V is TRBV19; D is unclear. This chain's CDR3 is CASSSQNQPQHF. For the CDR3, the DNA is TGTGCCAGTAGCAGTCAAAATCAGCCCCAGCATTTT. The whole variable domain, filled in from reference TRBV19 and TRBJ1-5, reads DGGITQSPKYLFRKEGQNVTLSCEQNLNHDAMYWYRQDPGQGLRLIYYSQIVNDFQKGDIAEGYSVSREKKESFPLTVTSAQKNPTAFYLCASSSQNQPQHFGDGTRLSIL.